Presented here are 15 T cell receptor beta chains from one specimen sequenced in a study of control samples from healthy donors and cancer patients. Assay: immunoSEQ multiplex PCR; the TCRdb copy retains only in-frame clones and omits some. The sample yields about 140,000 clones, 80% to 95% seen once. Sequenced material: blood. These receptor sequences come from a man between 25 and 39 years old in good health.

J is TRBJ1-2 and V is TRBV28, with TRBD1 identical over 9 bases. The CDR3 covers 15 residues. Trimming removed 5 bases from V and 6 bases from J; junction bases left unmatched: 10. CDR1 and CDR2 (germline): MDHEN, SYDVKM. The CDR3 here is CASSLQGAGGHGYTF. The CDR3 coding sequence is TGTGCCAGCAGTCTACAGGGGGCGGGAGGGCATGGCTACACCTTC.

This clone was counted once. V usage is TRBV9 and J usage is TRBJ1-2, with a possible D match to TRBD1 (6 bases). The length of the CDR3 is 13 residues. Trimming took 2 bases from V and 6 from J, leaving 11 bases between them. Germline V gene data show CDR1 as SGDLS and CDR2 as YYNGEE. This chain's CDR3 is CASSVRGADGYTF. The CDR3 bases are TGTGCCAGCAGCGTGAGGGGGGCGGATGGCTACACCTTC. The full variable domain, rest sourced from reference TRBV9 and TRBJ1-2, is DSGVTQTPKHLITATGQRVTLRCSPRSGDLSVYWYQQSLDQGLQFLIQYYNGEERAKGNILERFSAQQFPDLHSELNLSSLELGDSALYFCASSVRGADGYTFGSGTRLTVV.

The chain carries TRBV15 and TRBJ1-3; no reliable D call. V was clipped by 8 bases and J by 6 bases, with 8 bases between them. The V gene's germline CDR1 is LNHNV and CDR2 YYDKDF (reference sequence). CDR3 length equals 11 residues. CDR3 in amino acids: CATRRENTIYF. DNA of the CDR3: TGTGCCACCCGACGTGAAAACACCATATATTTT.

V and J are TRBV10-3 and TRBJ2-1; TRBD1 aligns across 9 bases. This CDR3 is 15 amino acids long. Germline CDR1 ENHRY, CDR2 SYGVKD. The V gene end was trimmed by 2 bases and the J gene end by 7 bases; junction bases not matched to a gene: 6. CDR3 sequence (DNA): TGTGCCATCAGTGAGACGGGACAGGGAATGAATGAGCAGTTCTTC. Its translation is CAISETGQGMNEQFF.

This rearrangement joins TRBV14 to TRBJ2-1; TRBD2 aligns across 12 bases. Germline V gives CDR1 SGHDN, CDR2 FVKESK. The V and J ends lost 0 bases and 7 bases, in that order; junction bases with no gene match: 19. This CDR3 is 21 amino acids long. DNA for the CDR3: TGTGCCAGCAGCCAAGAGGTGAGAAGGGGGCTAGCGGGAGGGCCGGTTAATGAGCAGTTCTTC. It specifies CASSQEVRRGLAGGPVNEQFF. The whole variable domain, filled in from reference TRBV14 and TRBJ2-1, reads EAGVTQFPSHSVIEKGQTVTLRCDPISGHDNLYWYRRVMGKEIKFLLHFVKESKQDESGMPNNRFLAERTGGTYSTLKVQPAELEDSGVYFCASSQEVRRGLAGGPVNEQFFGPGTRLTVL.

The J gene is TRBJ2-7, the V gene TRBV11-2, with 14 nucleotides matching TRBD2. Germline V CDR1 and CDR2: SGHAT, FQNNGV. With 5 bases clipped from V and 8 bases from J, the junction kept 11 bases outside the gene matches. The CDR3 spans 16 residues. CDR3 bases: TGTGCCAGCAGCCTCGGGACTAGCGGGGGCCTACGTCAGCAGTACTTC. As protein: CASSLGTSGGLRQQYF.

This clone occurred a few times. The chain is built from TRBV27 and TRBJ2-1, with 7 bases fitting TRBD1. Germline V gene sequence: CDR1 MNHEY, CDR2 SMNVEV (reference sequence). The CDR3 has 15 amino acids. V trimming: 5 bases; J trimming: 8 bases; junction bases outside the gene matches: 12. CDR3 in DNA: TGTGCCAGCAGTCTCAGACAGGGTCGGCTCTATGAGCAGTTCTTC. It encodes CASSLRQGRLYEQFF.

The chain has TRBV4-3 and TRBJ2-6; D gene ambiguous. V was trimmed by 2 bases and J by 0 bases, leaving 5 bases between them. Per the germline V gene, CDR1 is LGHNA and CDR2 is YSLEER. The CDR3 length is 15 residues. CDR3 region: CASSQRNSGANVLTF. CDR3 coding DNA: TGCGCCAGCAGCCAACGTAACTCTGGGGCCAACGTCCTGACTTTC.

V is TRBV19 and J is TRBJ1-3; the D gene is possibly TRBD1 (5 bases). Looked up from germline, CDR1 is LNHDA and CDR2 is SQIVND (reference sequence). The CDR3 loop spans 15 amino acids. V lost 3 bases, J lost 0 bases, and 9 bases lay in between. The DNA of the CDR3 is TGTGCCAGTAGTATTATGGGGGTCTCTGGAAACACCATATATTTT. It specifies CASSIMGVSGNTIYF. Supplemented by reference TRBV19 and TRBJ1-3, the full variable domain reads DGGITQSPKYLFRKEGQNVTLSCEQNLNHDAMYWYRQDPGQGLRLIYYSQIVNDFQKGDIAEGYSVSREKKESFPLTVTSAQKNPTAFYLCASSIMGVSGNTIYFGEGSWLTVV.

V gene TRBV6-5 combines with J gene TRBJ2-7; 8 bases fit TRBD2. The ends lost 5 bases at V and 4 bases at J; junction bases unmatched: 7. Germline CDR1 reads MNHEY; CDR2 reads SVGAGI. The CDR3 extends over 14 amino acids. The CDR3 reads CASSHFTGGYEQYF. In nucleotides, the CDR3 is TGTGCCAGCAGTCATTTCACGGGGGGGTACGAGCAGTACTTC.

V is TRBV28 and J is TRBJ2-1; 9 nucleotides align to TRBD1. J was trimmed by 6 bases and V by 3 bases; bases with no gene match: 6. CDR3 size: 15 residues. Germline V gene sequence: CDR1 MDHEN, CDR2 SYDVKM. The CDR3 nucleotides are TGTGCCAGCAGTTTTCGGGACAGGGTGTTCAATGAGCAGTTCTTC. Its protein product is CASSFRDRVFNEQFF.

This chain connects TRBV11-1 to TRBJ1-3; unclear D gene. The CDR3 is 14 residues long. V lost 5 bases and J 2 bases, leaving 10 bases between the germline ends. The germline V gene encodes CDR1 SGHAT and CDR2 FQDESV (reference sequence). The DNA of the CDR3 is TGTGCCAGCAGCCCAGTTGGCACTGGAAACACCATATATTTT. Protein product: CASSPVGTGNTIYF.

V and J are TRBV27 and TRBJ1-2; TRBD1 agrees at 8 bases. Germline V gives CDR1 MNHEY, CDR2 SMNVEV (reference sequence). CDR3 length equals 14 residues. V lost 4 bases, J lost 3 bases, and 4 bases stayed unmatched. The CDR3 region is CASSSPGQDYGYTF. The DNA of the CDR3 is TGTGCCAGCAGTTCGCCGGGACAGGACTATGGCTACACCTTC.

The genes are TRBV6-6 and TRBJ1-2, with 11 bases lining up with TRBD1. In germline, CDR1 is MNHNY, CDR2 SVGAGI (reference sequence). Trimming took 10 bases from V and 7 from J; bases not matched to a gene: 14. CDR3 size: 15 residues. The CDR3 sequence is CATLPGQGVLIGYTF. The CDR3 DNA is TGTGCCACTCTCCCGGGACAGGGGGTTCTAATTGGCTACACCTTC.

The chain couples TRBV11-3 to TRBJ2-1; possibly TRBD2 for D (5 bases). Germline-derived CDR1 and CDR2 are SGHNT and YENEEA. The CDR3 covers 15 residues. V was shortened by 4 bases and J by 0 bases, with 10 bases between the two germline ends. Here the CDR3 reads CASSSRGSSYNEQFF. In DNA, the CDR3 is TGTGCCAGCAGCTCCCGGGGAAGCTCCTACAATGAGCAGTTCTTC.